The 21 T cell receptor beta chains below all came from one sample that was sequenced in a study of blood T cell repertoires in COVID-19. Profiled with immunoSEQ multiplex PCR; TCRdb holds only in-frame clones, not every one. The sample contains 150,000 to 200,000 clones, 90% of which appear only once. Material: peripheral blood. Receptor source: a man between 60 and 75 years old with active or convalescent COVID-19.

V gene TRBV14 combines with J gene TRBJ2-1; D call uncertain. Trimming shortened V by 4 bases and J by 1 base, and 11 bases separated the two germline ends. Per germline, CDR1 SGHDN and CDR2 FVKESK. The CDR3 contains 15 residues. The CDR3: CASSPLGRSYNEQFF. The CDR3 nucleotides are TGTGCCAGCAGCCCCCTGGGCAGATCCTACAATGAGCAGTTCTTC.

The V call is TRBV7-2, the J call TRBJ1-1, with D possibly being TRBD1 (5 bases). V shed 1 base and J shed 4 bases, with 13 bases lying between them. The CDR3 is made up of 15 amino acids. In germline, CDR1 is SGHTA, CDR2 FQGNSA. Here the CDR3 DNA reads TGTGCCAGCAGCTTAGAAGGACACTCGCGCACTGAAGCTTTCTTT. This gives the protein CASSLEGHSRTEAFF.

The V call is TRBV21-1, the J call TRBJ2-2; no check of the table's D call, TRBD2, against the DNA was made. TRBV21-1 counts as a pseudogene. The CDR3 is 21 amino acids. CDR3 region: CASSKFGEKGLAGGPFGELFF. DNA for the CDR3: TGTGCCAGCAGCAAATTTGGAGAAAAGGGACTAGCGGGAGGGCCGTTCGGGGAGCTGTTTTTT.

The chain recombines TRBV29-1 with TRBJ2-5; 11 bases map to TRBD1. V lost 8 bases, J lost 5 bases, and 7 bases stayed unmatched. CDR3 length: 13 residues. Germline assignment: CDR1 SQVTM and CDR2 ANQGSEA. CDR3 residues: CSTGTGGGETQYF. In DNA form, the CDR3 reads TGCAGCACCGGGACAGGGGGAGGTGAGACCCAGTACTTC.

The chain uses TRBV4-1 and TRBJ2-3; D perhaps matches TRBD2 (7 bases). Per the germline V gene, CDR1 is MGHRA and CDR2 is YSYEKL. Trimming cost V 3 bases and J 2 bases, with 15 bases left between them. The CDR3 sequence is 16 residues long. CDR3 in amino acids: CASSQGRGHFTDTQYF. CDR3 sequence (DNA): TGCGCCAGCAGCCAGGGGAGGGGACATTTCACAGATACGCAGTATTTT.

V usage is TRBV29-1 and J usage is TRBJ2-7; the match to TRBD1 covers 7 bases. Germline values: CDR1 SQVTM, CDR2 ANQGSEA. After removal of 0 bases from V and 3 bases from J, the junction contained 14 bases not matched to a gene. This CDR3 region has 17 residues. This chain's CDR3 is CSVEDPISTGSNYEQYF. The DNA for the CDR3 is TGCAGCGTTGAAGATCCCATCTCGACAGGGAGCAACTACGAGCAGTACTTC.

V is TRBV7-9 and J is TRBJ2-1, with a possible D match to TRBD2 (6 bases). V lost 5 bases and J 2 bases, leaving 16 bases between the germline ends. The germline V gene encodes CDR1 SEHNR and CDR2 FQNEAQ (reference sequence). The CDR3 totals 16 residues. This chain's CDR3 is CASSPRLGGPYNEQFF. Written as DNA, the CDR3 is TGTGCCAGCAGCCCCCGACTAGGAGGACCCTACAATGAGCAGTTCTTC.

The chain carries TRBV5-1 and TRBJ2-5, with 10 bases lining up with TRBD2. The CDR3 contains 16 residues. Germline loops: CDR1 SGHRS, CDR2 YFSETQ. V trimming: 0 bases; J trimming: 4 bases; junction bases outside the gene matches: 6. The CDR3 reads CASSLAASGGSETQYF. The CDR3, as DNA: TGCGCCAGCAGCTTGGCAGCTAGCGGGGGATCAGAGACCCAGTACTTC.

The chain carries TRBV30 and TRBJ1-5; tentative D call: TRBD1 (6 bases). Trimming cost V 3 bases and J 4 bases, with 13 bases left between them. The CDR3 runs 14 residues. Germline values: CDR1 GTSNPN, CDR2 SVGIG (reference sequence). The CDR3 spells CAWSQGFVNQPQHF. The DNA for the CDR3 is TGTGCCTGGAGCCAGGGGTTTGTTAATCAGCCCCAGCATTTT.

The chain has TRBV21-1 and TRBJ1-6; no check of the table's D call, TRBD1, against the DNA was made. TRBV21-1 is tagged as a pseudogene. The CDR3 has 17 amino acids. The CDR3 bases are TGTGCCAGCAGCAAAGAACGCGCCAGGGGGCAAGGTTCACCCCTCCACTTT. Its translation is CASSKERARGQGSPLHF.

This clone was seen only once. The rearrangement links TRBV18 to TRBJ1-2, with TRBD1 identical over 9 bases. The CDR3 loop spans 17 amino acids. V lost 2 bases, J lost 0 bases, and 7 bases stayed unmatched. In germline, CDR1 is KGHSH, CDR2 LQKENI. CDR3 in DNA: TGTGCCAGCTCACCAACAGGGGGCGGCCTTACTAACTATGGCTACACCTTC. Protein product: CASSPTGGGLTNYGYTF.

The chain carries TRBV19 and TRBJ1-4; possible D gene TRBD1, 5 bases. V shed 3 bases and J shed 6 bases, with 11 bases lying between them. This CDR3 is 14 amino acids long. Germline V gives CDR1 LNHDA, CDR2 SQIVND (reference sequence). The CDR3 is CASSIGTGDEKLFF. The CDR3 nucleotides are TGTGCCAGTAGTATCGGTACAGGCGATGAAAAACTGTTTTTT.

The V gene is TRBV5-1, the J gene TRBJ2-4; possible D gene TRBD1, 6 bases. Germline CDR1 and CDR2: SGHRS and YFSETQ. The CDR3 is 16 residues long. V was shortened by 4 bases and J by 11 bases, with 25 bases between the two germline ends. The CDR3 sequence: CASSRQEVRSETVQYF. CDR3 DNA: TGCGCCAGCAGCCGACAGGAGGTCCGTTCCGAAACAGTTCAGTACTTC. The whole variable domain, remainder taken from reference TRBV5-1 and TRBJ2-4, is KAGVTQTPRYLIKTRGQQVTLSCSPISGHRSVSWYQQTPGQGLQFLFEYFSETQRNKGNFPGRFSGRQFSNSRSEMNVSTLELGDSALYLCASSRQEVRSETVQYFGAGTRLSVL.

The J gene is TRBJ1-1, the V gene TRBV3-1 (or the pseudogene TRBV3-2); the D is unclear. Germline assignment: CDR1 LGHDT and CDR2 YNNKEL (reference sequence). V was shortened by 7 bases and J by 1 base, with 13 bases between the two germline ends. The CDR3 has 14 amino acids. CDR3 sequence: CASTPSVKNTEAFF. In nucleotides, the CDR3 is TGTGCCAGCACCCCGTCGGTTAAGAACACTGAAGCTTTCTTT.

This chain connects TRBV30 to TRBJ2-2; 7 bases agree with TRBD1. V lost 8 bases to trimming and J lost 0 bases; unmatched junction nucleotides: 6. Germline V gives CDR1 GTSNPN, CDR2 SVGIG (reference sequence). This CDR3 is 14 amino acids long. CDR3 in amino acids: CAGRQGANTGELFF. The CDR3 DNA follows: TGTGCCGGCCGTCAGGGGGCGAACACCGGGGAGCTGTTTTTT.

The V and J genes are TRBV18 and TRBJ1-1, with 11 bases aligning to TRBD1. Trimming took 5 bases from V and 5 from J; bases not matched to a gene: 7. The CDR3 consists of 15 residues. Germline V gene lookup returns CDR1 KGHSH and CDR2 LQKENI. Here the CDR3 DNA reads TGTGCCAGCTCAAAAGGGACAGGGGGTAAGACTGAAGCTTTCTTT. It is translated as CASSKGTGGKTEAFF.

The chain is built from TRBV5-1 and TRBJ1-4, with no clear D. Trimming removed 0 bases at V and 2 bases at J, with 11 bases between. This CDR3 has 16 residues. Germline CDR1 SGHRS, CDR2 YFSETQ. Written as DNA, the CDR3 is TGCGCCAGCAGCTTGGCCCCAGGTATCACTAATGAAAAACTGTTTTTT. Encoded protein: CASSLAPGITNEKLFF.

The chain combines TRBV18 with TRBJ2-7, with 8 bases aligning to TRBD1. The CDR3 totals 16 residues. Trimming removed 1 base from V and 0 bases from J; junction bases left unmatched: 5. Germline V lookup: CDR1 KGHSH, CDR2 LQKENI. The CDR3 is CASSPRTGKGSYEQYF. CDR3 bases: TGTGCCAGCTCACCACGGACAGGGAAAGGCTCCTACGAGCAGTACTTC.

The chain is built from TRBV11-2 and TRBJ2-1; D is perhaps TRBD2 (6 bases). Germline-derived CDR1 and CDR2 are SGHAT and FQNNGV. The CDR3 extends over 15 amino acids. V lost 3 bases and J 0 bases, leaving 9 bases between the germline ends. This CDR3 is CASSFLASSYNEQFF. For the CDR3, the DNA is TGTGCCAGCAGCTTCCTAGCGAGCTCCTACAATGAGCAGTTCTTC.

This chain links TRBV18 with TRBJ2-2; TRBD1 is a possible D gene (5 bases). V was clipped by 5 bases and J by 6 bases, with 10 bases between them. CDR3 length equals 13 residues. Looked up from germline, CDR1 is KGHSH and CDR2 is LQKENI. The CDR3 is CASSFDRAGELFF. CDR3 in DNA: TGTGCCAGCTCATTTGACAGAGCCGGGGAGCTGTTTTTT.

The chain joins TRBV27 to TRBJ2-7; TRBD2 is a possible D gene (6 bases). Germline lookup yields CDR1 MNHEY and CDR2 SMNVEV (reference sequence). The germline V and J ends were trimmed by 5 bases and 0 bases, with 11 bases remaining between them. The CDR3 length is 14 residues. CDR3 sequence: CASSSAGSSYEQYF. CDR3 coding DNA: TGTGCCAGCAGTAGCGCGGGGTCCTCCTACGAGCAGTACTTC.